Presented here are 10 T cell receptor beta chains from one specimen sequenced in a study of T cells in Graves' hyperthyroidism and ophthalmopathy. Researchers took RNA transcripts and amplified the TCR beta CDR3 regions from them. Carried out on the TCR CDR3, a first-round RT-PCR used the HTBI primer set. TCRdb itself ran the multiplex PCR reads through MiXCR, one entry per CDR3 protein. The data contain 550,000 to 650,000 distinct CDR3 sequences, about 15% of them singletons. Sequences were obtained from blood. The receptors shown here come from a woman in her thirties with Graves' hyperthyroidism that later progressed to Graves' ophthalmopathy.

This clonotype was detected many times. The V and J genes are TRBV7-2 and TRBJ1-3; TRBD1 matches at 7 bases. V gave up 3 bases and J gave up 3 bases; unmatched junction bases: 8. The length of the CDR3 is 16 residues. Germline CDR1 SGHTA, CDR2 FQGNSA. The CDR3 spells CASSLTGLVVGNTIYF. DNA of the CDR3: TGTGCCAGCAGCTTGACAGGGCTTGTGGTTGGAAACACCATATATTTT. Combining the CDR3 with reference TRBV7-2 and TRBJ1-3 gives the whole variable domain GAGVSQSPSNKVTEKGKDVELRCDPISGHTALYWYRQSLGQGLEFLIYFQGNSAPDKSGLPSDRFSAERTGGSVSTLTIQRTQQEDSAVYLCASSLTGLVVGNTIYFGEGSWLTVV.

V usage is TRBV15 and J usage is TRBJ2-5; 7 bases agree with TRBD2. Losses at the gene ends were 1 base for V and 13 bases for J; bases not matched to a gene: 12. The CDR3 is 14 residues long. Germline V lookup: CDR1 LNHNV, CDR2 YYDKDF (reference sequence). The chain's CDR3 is CATSRGGGSPYPYF. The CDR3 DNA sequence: TGTGCCACCAGCAGAGGAGGCGGGAGCCCCTATCCGTACTTC.

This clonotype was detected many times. The CDR3: CASSPLDRAAYTEAFF. CDR3 coding DNA: TGTGCCAGCAGCCCACTCGACAGGGCGGCGTACACTGAAGCTTTCTTT. The rearrangement links TRBV7-2 to TRBJ1-1, with 7 nucleotides matching TRBD1. J lost 3 bases, V lost 5 bases, and 12 bases had no gene match. The CDR3 length is 16 residues. Germline CDR1 reads SGHTA; CDR2 reads FQGNSA.

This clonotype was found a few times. Here the CDR3 DNA reads TGTGCCAGCAGCTCCCTAGCGGGAGGGCCAGATACGCAGTATTTT. Protein product: CASSSLAGGPDTQYF. This chain joins TRBV7-3 and TRBJ2-3; 12 nucleotides match TRBD2. The V gene's germline CDR1 is SGHTA and CDR2 FQGTGA. The CDR3 length is 15 residues. Unmatched junction bases numbered 3, after V lost 4 bases and J lost 4 bases. Complete variable domain (other parts from reference TRBV7-3 and TRBJ2-3): GAGVSQTPSNKVTEKGKYVELRCDPISGHTALYWYRQSLGQGPEFLIYFQGTGAADDSGLPNDRFFAVRPEGSVSTLKIQRTERGDSAVYLCASSSLAGGPDTQYFGPGTRLTVL.

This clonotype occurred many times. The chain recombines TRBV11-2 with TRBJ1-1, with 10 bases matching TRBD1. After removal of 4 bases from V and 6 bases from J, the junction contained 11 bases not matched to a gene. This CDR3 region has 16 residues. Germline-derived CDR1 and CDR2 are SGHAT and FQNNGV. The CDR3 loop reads CASSWTWDRGKAEAFF. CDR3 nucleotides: TGTGCCAGCAGCTGGACCTGGGACAGGGGCAAGGCTGAAGCTTTCTTT.

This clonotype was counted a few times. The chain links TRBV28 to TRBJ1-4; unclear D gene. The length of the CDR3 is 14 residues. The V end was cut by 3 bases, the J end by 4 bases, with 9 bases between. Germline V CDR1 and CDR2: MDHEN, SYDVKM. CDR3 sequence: CASSFQRFNEKLFF. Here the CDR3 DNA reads TGTGCCAGCAGTTTCCAGAGATTTAATGAAAAACTGTTTTTT.

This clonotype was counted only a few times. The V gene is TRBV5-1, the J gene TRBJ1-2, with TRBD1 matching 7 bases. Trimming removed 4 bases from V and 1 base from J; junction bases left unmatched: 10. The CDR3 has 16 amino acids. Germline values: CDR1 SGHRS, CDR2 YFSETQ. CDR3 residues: CASSGQTGSNNYGYTF. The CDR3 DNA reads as TGCGCCAGCAGCGGCCAGACAGGGAGTAATAACTATGGCTACACCTTC. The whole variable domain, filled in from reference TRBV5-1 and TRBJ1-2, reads KAGVTQTPRYLIKTRGQQVTLSCSPISGHRSVSWYQQTPGQGLQFLFEYFSETQRNKGNFPGRFSGRQFSNSRSEMNVSTLELGDSALYLCASSGQTGSNNYGYTFGSGTRLTVV.

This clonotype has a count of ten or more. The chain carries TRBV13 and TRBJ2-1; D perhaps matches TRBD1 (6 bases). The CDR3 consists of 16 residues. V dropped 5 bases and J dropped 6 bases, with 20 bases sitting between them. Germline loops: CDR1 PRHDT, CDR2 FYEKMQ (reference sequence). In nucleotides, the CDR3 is TGTGCCAGCAGCCACCGATCAATGACAGGTATCAATGAGCAGTTCTTC. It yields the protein CASSHRSMTGINEQFF.

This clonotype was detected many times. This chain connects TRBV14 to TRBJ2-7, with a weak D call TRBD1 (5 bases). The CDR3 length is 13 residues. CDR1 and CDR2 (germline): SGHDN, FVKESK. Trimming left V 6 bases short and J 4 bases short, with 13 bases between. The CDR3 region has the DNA TGTGCCAGCAGACACTACGACAGTTACGAGCAGTACTTC. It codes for CASRHYDSYEQYF.

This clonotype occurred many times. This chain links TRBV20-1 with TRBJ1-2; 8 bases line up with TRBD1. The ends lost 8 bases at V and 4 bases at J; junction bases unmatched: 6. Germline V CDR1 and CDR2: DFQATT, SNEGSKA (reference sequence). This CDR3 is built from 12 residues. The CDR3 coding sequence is TGCAGTTCGTACCAGGGGGCCTATGGCTACACCTTC. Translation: CSSYQGAYGYTF.